The clone carrying this T cell receptor beta chain was counted only a few times. What it binds is unknown. Using MiXCR, TCRdb reanalyzed the PCR reads. In the table there are 50,000 to 65,000 clones, just over 4% of which are singletons. V lost 3 bases and J lost 4; bases outside the gene matches: 4. The germline CDR1 and CDR2 sequences are MNHEY and SMNVEV (reference sequence). This CDR3 has 15 residues. These data come from a study of metastatic and nonmetastatic thyroid tumors. Every patient underwent thyroid surgery untreated. Overall study findings and caveats: When malignant thyroid tumors were compared with benign nodules, TCR beta diversity was reportedly significantly higher in the malignant tumors. This held in both blood and tumor samples.

The receptor was derived from a female donor with papillary thyroid cancer or a benign thyroid nodule (not recorded which). Some clones in this sample may be carry-over from other donors' samples. The gene calls are TRBV27 and TRBJ2-2; 8 bases are a match to TRBD1. The material sequenced was blood. CDR3 loop: CASSFQGAVTGELFF. The CDR3, as DNA: TGTGCCAGCAGTTTCCAGGGGGCTGTCACCGGGGAGCTGTTTTTT.